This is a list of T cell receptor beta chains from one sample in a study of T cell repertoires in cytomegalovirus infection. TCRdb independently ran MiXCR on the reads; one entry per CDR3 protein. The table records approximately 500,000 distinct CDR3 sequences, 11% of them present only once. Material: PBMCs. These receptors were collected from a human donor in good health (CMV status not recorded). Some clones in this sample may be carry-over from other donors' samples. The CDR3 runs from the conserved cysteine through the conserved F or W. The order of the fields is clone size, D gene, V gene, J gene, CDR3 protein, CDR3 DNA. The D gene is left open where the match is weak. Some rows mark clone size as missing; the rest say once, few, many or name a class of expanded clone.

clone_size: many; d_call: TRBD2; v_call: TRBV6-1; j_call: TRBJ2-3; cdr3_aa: CASRPGKRGNTDTQYF; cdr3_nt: TGTGCCAGCAGGCCCGGAAAGCGGGGGAACACAGATACGCAGTATTTT
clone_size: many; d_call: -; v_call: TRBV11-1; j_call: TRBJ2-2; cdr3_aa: CASSLLGETGELFF; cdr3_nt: TGTGCCAGCAGCTTGCTGGGGGAGACCGGGGAGCTGTTTTTT
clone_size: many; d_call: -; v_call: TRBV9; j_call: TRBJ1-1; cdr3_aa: CASSVTVMNTEAFF; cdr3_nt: TGTGCCAGCAGCGTGACAGTTATGAACACTGAAGCTTTCTTT
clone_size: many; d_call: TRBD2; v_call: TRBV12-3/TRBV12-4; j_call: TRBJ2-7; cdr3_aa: CASSSLAGGSYEQYF; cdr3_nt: TGTGCCAGCAGTTCCCTAGCGGGAGGATCCTACGAGCAGTACTTC
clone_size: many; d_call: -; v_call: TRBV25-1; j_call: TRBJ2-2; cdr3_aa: CASTPAKGGSGTGELFF; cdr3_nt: TGTGCCAGCACTCCGGCAAAGGGGGGATCGGGAACCGGGGAGCTGTTTTTT
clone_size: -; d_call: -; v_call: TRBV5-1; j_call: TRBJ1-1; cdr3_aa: CASSLVQGEAFF; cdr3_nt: TGCGCCAGCAGCTTGGTGCAGGGTGAAGCTTTCTTT
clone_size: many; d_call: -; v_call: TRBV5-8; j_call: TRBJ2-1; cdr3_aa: CASSSVLGLHSYNEQFF; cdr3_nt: TGTGCCAGCAGCTCGGTCTTGGGACTGCACTCCTACAATGAGCAGTTCTTC
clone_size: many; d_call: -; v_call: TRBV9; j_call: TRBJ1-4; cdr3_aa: CASSVALGETNEKLFF; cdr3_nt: TGTGCCAGCAGCGTAGCTCTGGGGGAAACTAATGAAAAACTGTTTTTT
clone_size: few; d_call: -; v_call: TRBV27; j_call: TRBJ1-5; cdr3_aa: CASSTLLGSNQPQHF; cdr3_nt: TGTGCCAGCAGCACCCTTTTGGGGTCCAATCAGCCCCAGCATTTT
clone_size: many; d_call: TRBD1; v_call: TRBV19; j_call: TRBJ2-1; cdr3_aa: CASQGDRVYNEQFF; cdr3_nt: TGTGCCAGTCAAGGGGACAGGGTTTACAATGAGCAGTTCTTC
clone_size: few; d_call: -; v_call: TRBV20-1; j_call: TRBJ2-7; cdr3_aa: CSAGPPGWRDLEQYF; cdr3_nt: TGCAGTGCTGGACCCCCCGGCTGGCGGGACCTCGAGCAGTACTTC
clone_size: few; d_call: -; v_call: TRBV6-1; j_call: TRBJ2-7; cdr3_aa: CASSEMTASYEQYF; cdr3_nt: TGTGCCAGCAGTGAAATGACAGCTTCCTACGAGCAGTACTTC
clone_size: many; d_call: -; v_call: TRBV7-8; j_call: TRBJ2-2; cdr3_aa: CASSFTLELDGELFF; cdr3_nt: TGTGCCAGCAGCTTTACTCTAGAACTGGACGGGGAGCTGTTTTTT
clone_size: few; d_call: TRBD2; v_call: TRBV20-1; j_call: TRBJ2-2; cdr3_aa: CSARGAGLLAANTGELFF; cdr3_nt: TGCAGTGCTAGAGGGGCCGGACTACTAGCGGCGAACACCGGGGAGCTGTTTTTT
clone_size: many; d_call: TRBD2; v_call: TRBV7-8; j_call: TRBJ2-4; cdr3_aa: CASSPYLAGETLAKNIQYF; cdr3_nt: TGTGCCAGCAGCCCGTACCTGGCGGGGGAAACCTTAGCCAAAAACATTCAGTACTTC
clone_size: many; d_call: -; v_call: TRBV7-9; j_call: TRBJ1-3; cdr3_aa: CASSAPPRIGNTIYF; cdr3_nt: TGTGCCAGCAGCGCCCCGCCGCGAATTGGAAACACCATATATTTT
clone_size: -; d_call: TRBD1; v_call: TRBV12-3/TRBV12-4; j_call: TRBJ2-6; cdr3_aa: CASRYGQGVSGANVLTF; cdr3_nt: TGTGCCAGCAGATACGGACAGGGGGTCTCTGGGGCCAACGTCCTGACTTTC
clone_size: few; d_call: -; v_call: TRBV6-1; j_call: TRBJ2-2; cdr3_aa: CASIGGLLNTGELFF; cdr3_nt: TGTGCCAGCATAGGGGGACTTTTAAACACCGGGGAGCTGTTTTTT
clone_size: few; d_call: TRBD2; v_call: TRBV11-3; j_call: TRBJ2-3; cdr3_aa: CASSSIAGADTQYF; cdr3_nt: TGTGCCAGCAGCTCCATAGCGGGGGCAGATACGCAGTATTTT
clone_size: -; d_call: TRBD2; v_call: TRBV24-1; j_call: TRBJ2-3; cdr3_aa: CATSDPAAGGKDTQYF; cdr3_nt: TGTGCCACCAGTGACCCCGCAGCGGGGGGCAAAGATACGCAGTATTTT
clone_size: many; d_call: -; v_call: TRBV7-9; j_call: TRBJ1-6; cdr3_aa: CASSLREYNSPLHF; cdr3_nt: TGTGCCAGCAGCCTCCGGGAGTATAATTCACCCCTCCACTTT
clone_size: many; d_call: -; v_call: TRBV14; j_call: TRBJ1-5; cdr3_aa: CASSQAPTDSNQPQHF; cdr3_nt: TGTGCCAGCAGCCAAGCCCCTACCGACAGCAATCAGCCCCAGCATTTT
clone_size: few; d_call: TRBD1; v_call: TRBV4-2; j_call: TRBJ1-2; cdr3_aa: CASSQPGQGEGYGYTF; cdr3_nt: TGTGCCAGCAGCCAACCCGGACAGGGGGAGGGCTATGGCTACACCTTC
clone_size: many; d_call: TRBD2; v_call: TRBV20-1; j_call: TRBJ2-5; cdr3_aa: CSALKRGGYQETQYF; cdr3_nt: TGCAGTGCTCTCAAGCGGGGGGGCTACCAAGAGACCCAGTACTTC
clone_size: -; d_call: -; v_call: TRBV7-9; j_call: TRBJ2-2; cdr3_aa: CASSSSGTQTGELFF; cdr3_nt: TGTGCCAGCAGCTCGTCCGGGACACAAACCGGGGAGCTGTTTTTT
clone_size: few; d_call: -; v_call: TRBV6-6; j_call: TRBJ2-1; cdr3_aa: CASTQTSGGPQFF; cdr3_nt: TGTGCCAGCACCCAGACATCTGGGGGTCCCCAGTTCTTC
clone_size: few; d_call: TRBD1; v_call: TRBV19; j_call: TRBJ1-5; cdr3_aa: CASSIRDSTNQPQHF; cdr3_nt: TGTGCCAGTAGTATTAGGGACAGCACCAATCAGCCCCAGCATTTT
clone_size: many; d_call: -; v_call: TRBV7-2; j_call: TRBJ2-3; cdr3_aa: CASSLQGAGLTDTQYF; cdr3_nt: TGTGCCAGCAGCTTACAGGGCGCGGGACTCACAGATACGCAGTATTTT
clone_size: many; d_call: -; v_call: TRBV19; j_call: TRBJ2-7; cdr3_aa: CASSISRPGERYEQYF; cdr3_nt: TGTGCCAGTAGTATATCTCGTCCGGGAGAGCGCTACGAGCAGTACTTC
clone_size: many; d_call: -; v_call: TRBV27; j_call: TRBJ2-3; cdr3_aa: CASGPLSTDTQYF; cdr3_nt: TGTGCCAGCGGCCCTCTGAGCACAGATACGCAGTATTTT
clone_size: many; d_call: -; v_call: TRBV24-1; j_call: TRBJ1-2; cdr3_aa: CATSDPDLGYTF; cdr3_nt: TGTGCCACCAGTGATCCGGACCTTGGCTACACCTTC
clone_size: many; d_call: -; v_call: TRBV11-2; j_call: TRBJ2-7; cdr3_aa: CASGNLGQRGVQYF; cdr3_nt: TGTGCCAGCGGAAACCTTGGCCAGAGGGGGGTGCAGTACTTC
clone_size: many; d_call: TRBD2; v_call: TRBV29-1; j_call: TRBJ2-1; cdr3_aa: CSVGLAGVNEQFF; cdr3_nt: TGCAGCGTTGGGTTAGCGGGAGTCAATGAGCAGTTCTTC
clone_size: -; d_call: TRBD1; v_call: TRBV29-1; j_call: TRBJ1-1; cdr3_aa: CSVPRGQGTPNTEAFF; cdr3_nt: TGCAGCGTACCCCGTGGACAGGGGACGCCGAACACTGAAGCTTTCTTT
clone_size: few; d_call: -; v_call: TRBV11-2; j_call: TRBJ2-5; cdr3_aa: CASSLVRGLETQYF; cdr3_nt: TGTGCCAGCAGCTTAGTTCGGGGTTTGGAGACCCAGTACTTC
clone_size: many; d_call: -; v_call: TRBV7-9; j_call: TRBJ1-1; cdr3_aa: CASRPPGQVMEAFF; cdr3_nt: TGTGCCAGCAGACCGCCGGGGCAGGTAATGGAAGCTTTCTTT
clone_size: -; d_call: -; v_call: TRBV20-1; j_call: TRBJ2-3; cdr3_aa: CSARATRGWAEFTGVTDTQYF; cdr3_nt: TGCAGTGCTAGAGCTACTCGCGGATGGGCGGAGTTCACGGGAGTCACAGATACGCAGTATTTT
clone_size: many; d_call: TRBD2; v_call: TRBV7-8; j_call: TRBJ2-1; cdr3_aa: CASSLPGGRTEQFF; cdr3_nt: TGTGCCAGCAGCTTACCCGGCGGGAGGACCGAGCAGTTCTTC
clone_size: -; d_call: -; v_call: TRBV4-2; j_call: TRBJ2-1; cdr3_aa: CASSPGLPAEQFF; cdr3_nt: TGTGCCAGCAGCCCAGGGCTCCCAGCGGAGCAGTTCTTC
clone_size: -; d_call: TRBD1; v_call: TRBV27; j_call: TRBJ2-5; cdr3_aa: CAARDRVDSETQYF; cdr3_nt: TGTGCCGCTAGGGACAGGGTGGATTCAGAGACCCAGTACTTC
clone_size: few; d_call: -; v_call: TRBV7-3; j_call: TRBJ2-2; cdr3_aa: CASSLTNLGETNTGELFF; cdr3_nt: TGTGCCAGCAGCTTAACGAATTTGGGAGAGACGAACACCGGGGAGCTGTTTTTT
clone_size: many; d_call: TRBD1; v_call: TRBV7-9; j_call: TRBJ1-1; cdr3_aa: CASSDGPGGGTEAFF; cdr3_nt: TGTGCCAGCAGCGACGGGCCAGGGGGCGGCACTGAAGCTTTCTTT
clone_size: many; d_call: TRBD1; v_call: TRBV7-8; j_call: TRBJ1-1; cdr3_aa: CASSLRGQGTEAFF; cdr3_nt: TGTGCCAGCAGCTTACGGGGACAGGGCACTGAAGCTTTCTTT
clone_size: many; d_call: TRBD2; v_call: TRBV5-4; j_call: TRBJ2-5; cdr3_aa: CASSLKLAGRETQYF; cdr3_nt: TGTGCCAGCAGCTTAAAACTAGCGGGGAGGGAGACCCAGTACTTC
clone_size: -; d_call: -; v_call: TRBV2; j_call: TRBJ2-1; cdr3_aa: CASRRDITTNEQFF; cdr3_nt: TGTGCCAGTCGCCGGGACATTACTACCAATGAGCAGTTCTTC
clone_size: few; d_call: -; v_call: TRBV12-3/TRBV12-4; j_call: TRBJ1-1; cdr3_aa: CASSFGRVEAFF; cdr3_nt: TGTGCCAGCAGTTTTGGCAGGGTTGAAGCTTTCTTT
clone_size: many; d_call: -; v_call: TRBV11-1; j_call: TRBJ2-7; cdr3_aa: CASGEAFYEQYF; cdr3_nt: TGTGCCAGCGGCGAGGCCTTCTACGAGCAGTACTTC
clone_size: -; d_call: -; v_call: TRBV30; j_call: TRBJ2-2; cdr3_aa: CAWSWDPNTGELFF; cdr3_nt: TGTGCCTGGAGTTGGGACCCCAACACCGGGGAGCTGTTTTTT
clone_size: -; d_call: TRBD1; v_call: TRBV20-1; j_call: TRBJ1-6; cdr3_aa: CSASRGTGGYLANSPLHF; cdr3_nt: TGCAGTGCTAGCAGAGGGACAGGGGGCTACCTTGCTAATTCACCCCTCCACTTT
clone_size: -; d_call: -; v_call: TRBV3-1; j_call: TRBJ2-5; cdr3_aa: CASSQEAGSWVIQYF; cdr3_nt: TGTGCCAGCAGCCAAGAAGCCGGTAGCTGGGTGATCCAGTACTTC
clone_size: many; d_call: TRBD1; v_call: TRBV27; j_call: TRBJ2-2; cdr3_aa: CASSSGGRAGELFF; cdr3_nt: TGTGCCAGCAGTTCAGGGGGCCGGGCCGGGGAGCTGTTTTTT
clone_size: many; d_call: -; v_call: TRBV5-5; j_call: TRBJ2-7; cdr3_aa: CASSLFGSLYEQYF; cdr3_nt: TGTGCCAGCAGCTTGTTCGGGAGTCTCTACGAGCAGTACTTC
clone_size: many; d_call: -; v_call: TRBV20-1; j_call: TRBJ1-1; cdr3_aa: CSASGALMNTEAFF; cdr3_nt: TGCAGTGCTAGCGGGGCCCTCATGAACACTGAAGCTTTCTTT
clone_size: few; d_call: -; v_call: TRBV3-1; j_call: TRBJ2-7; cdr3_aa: CASSEPGLSYEQYF; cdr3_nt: TGTGCCAGCAGCGAACCGGGACTCTCCTACGAGCAGTACTTC